This T cell receptor beta chain was identified during a study of vaccination effects on CD4 cells after COVID-19. Study information: Following the second dose by a median of 72 days, the post-vaccine samples were obtained.

This clone turned up a few times. Its specificity is unknown. V lost 2 bases and J lost 5; bases outside the gene matches: 3. This CDR3 is 14 amino acids long. Germline V CDR1 and CDR2: MNHEY, SMNVEV (reference sequence). Assay used: immunoSEQ multiplex PCR; TCRdb lists only in-frame clones, some missing. In the table there are about 69,000 clones, under 85% of which are singletons. Expansion with viral peptide pools was applied to antigen-specific CD4+ T cells by the ViraFEST assay prior to sequencing. Having been cultured for about ten days, the cells underwent CD4+ T cell isolation. It was two doses of either the BNT162b2 or mRNA-1273 vaccine that participants received. The vaccine recipients had no prior SARS-CoV-2 infection, with negative nucleocapsid antibodies. Supplemented with roughly 9 IU/ml IL-2 and 10 ug/ml peptides, more than 1.5 million PBMC per well were kept in culture.

The V call is TRBV27, the J call TRBJ2-1, with 7 bases lining up with TRBD1. Specimen: CD4+ T cells from PBMCs cultured with HCoV-OC43 spike peptides, collected after COVID-19 vaccination. The subset denotes: HCoV-OC43 spike overlapping peptide pool stimulation. This TCR derives from a human donor who received a COVID-19 vaccine. The chain's CDR3 is CASSLRGQHNEQFF. CDR3 sequence (DNA): TGTGCCAGCAGTTTAAGGGGACAGCACAATGAGCAGTTCTTC.